The source of this T cell receptor (beta chain) is a study of blood T cell repertoires in COVID-19. The CDR3 runs 16 residues. The V end lost 3 bases, the J end lost 3 bases, and 14 bases lay between the germline ends. Germline lookup yields CDR1 MDHEN and CDR2 SYDVKM. Original processing notes: Reference gene primers were amplified, and this amplification served to estimate nucleated cell counts. Sequenced by immunoSEQ multiplex PCR; TCRdb stores in-frame clones only, minus some. V, J and clone size derive from that table, while D and trimming were established from the DNA sequence. The sample comprises roughly 320,000 clones, around nine tenths of which are singletons, and around 1.4% rests with the top ten.

The chain is built from TRBV28 and TRBJ2-2; maybe TRBD1 (7 bases). The sample taken for sequencing was peripheral blood. This receptor was taken from a man between 65 and 85 years old with acute or convalescent COVID-19. CDR3 DNA sequence: TGTGCCAGCAGTTTTTGGAGGGGGCAAGACACCGGGGAGCTGTTTTTT. Protein product: CASSFWRGQDTGELFF. Looking up the rest from reference TRBV28 and TRBJ2-2 gives the full variable domain: DVKVTQSSRYLVKRTGEKVFLECVQDMDHENMFWYRQDPGLGLRLIYFSYDVKMKEKGDIPEGYSVSREKKERFSLILESASTNQTSMYLCASSFWRGQDTGELFFGEGSRLTVL.